The 29 T cell receptor beta chains in this list originate from one sample, sequenced in a study of blood T cell repertoires in COVID-19. Sequencing used immunoSEQ multiplex PCR; TCRdb keeps in-frame clones, though not all of them. The sample records around 260,000 clones, 86% being singletons. The sample consisted of peripheral blood. Receptors were obtained from a man in his forties or fifties who had recovered from COVID-19.

J is TRBJ1-1 and V is TRBV30; possible D gene TRBD1, 6 bases. V lost 3 bases to trimming and J lost 5 bases, with 13 bases between them. There are 13 residues in the CDR3. Germline V lookup: CDR1 GTSNPN, CDR2 SVGIG (reference sequence). The CDR3 here is CAWSPNRETEAFF. The CDR3 DNA is TGTGCCTGGAGCCCTAACAGGGAAACTGAAGCTTTCTTT.

The chain combines TRBV18 with TRBJ2-4, with TRBD2 matching 7 bases. In germline, CDR1 is KGHSH, CDR2 LQKENI. J lost 4 bases, V lost 0 bases, and 9 bases had no gene match. This CDR3 region has 17 residues. CDR3 amino acids: CASSPPFLGGTKNIQYF. The CDR3 DNA is TGTGCCAGCTCACCACCTTTTTTGGGAGGGACTAAAAACATTCAGTACTTC. Looking up the rest from reference TRBV18 and TRBJ2-4 gives the full variable domain: NAGVMQNPRHLVRRRGQEARLRCSPMKGHSHVYWYRQLPEEGLKFMVYLQKENIIDESGMPKERFSAEFPKEGPSILRIQQVVRGDSAAYFCASSPPFLGGTKNIQYFGAGTRLSVL.

The chain is built from TRBV28 and TRBJ1-4, with D hard to call. Deletions cut 4 bases from V and 0 bases from J, with 15 bases between. Germline CDR1 MDHEN, CDR2 SYDVKM. This CDR3 is built from 17 residues. The CDR3 loop is CASSSDTEHPTNEKLFF. The CDR3 DNA follows: TGTGCCAGCAGTTCCGATACAGAACATCCAACTAATGAAAAACTGTTTTTT.

The chain joins TRBV7-2 to TRBJ2-7, with 8 bases identical to TRBD2. CDR3 length: 18 residues. Germline CDR1 and CDR2: SGHTA and FQGNSA. V shed 5 bases, J shed 5 bases, and the junction held 20 bases outside the gene matches. CDR3 sequence reads: CASSPPQRSSGLGNEQYF. CDR3 DNA sequence: TGTGCCAGCAGCCCCCCCCAACGGTCTAGCGGGCTGGGGAACGAGCAGTACTTC. Combining the CDR3 with reference TRBV7-2 and TRBJ2-7 gives the whole variable domain GAGVSQSPSNKVTEKGKDVELRCDPISGHTALYWYRQSLGQGLEFLIYFQGNSAPDKSGLPSDRFSAERTGGSVSTLTIQRTQQEDSAVYLCASSPPQRSSGLGNEQYFGPGTRLTVT.

The rearrangement links TRBV18 to TRBJ2-7; 9 nucleotides agree with TRBD2. Per the germline V gene, CDR1 is KGHSH and CDR2 is LQKENI. The CDR3 loop spans 13 amino acids. J gave up 9 bases and V 5 bases, and 8 bases lay outside the gene matches. The CDR3 loop reads CASSSGEGLAQYF. CDR3 nucleotide sequence: TGTGCCAGCTCAAGCGGGGAGGGACTAGCGCAGTACTTC.

The chain carries TRBV6-2 or TRBV6-3 and TRBJ1-2, with 7 positions matching TRBD1. V lost 2 bases and J lost 7; bases outside the gene matches: 10. Germline CDR1 is MNHEY and CDR2 is SVGEGT. The CDR3 has 15 residues. The CDR3 nucleotides are TGTGCCAGCAGTTACCCGGGACAGCGTAAAAGTGGCTACACCTTC. Translated: CASSYPGQRKSGYTF.

The V call is TRBV5-1, the J call TRBJ2-3; weak D call: TRBD2 (5 bases). Germline CDR1 and CDR2: SGHRS and YFSETQ. This CDR3 has 14 residues. Trimming removed 0 bases at V and 5 bases at J, with 10 bases between. For the CDR3, the DNA is TGCGCCAGCAGCTTGGGTCTAGCTGAAGATACGCAGTATTTT. As protein: CASSLGLAEDTQYF.

Details on this clone: The sample has other DNA sequences that encode this CDR3 too. The chain carries TRBV27 and TRBJ1-6, with D unclear. V lost 6 bases to trimming and J lost 9 bases, with 9 bases between them. This CDR3 is built from 12 residues. From germline, CDR1 is MNHEY and CDR2 SMNVEV (reference sequence). This CDR3 is CASSSPGSPLHF. CDR3 nucleotides: TGTGCCAGCAGCAGTCCTGGTTCACCCCTCCACTTT.

The chain recombines TRBV9 with TRBJ1-5, with D possibly TRBD1 on 6 matching bases. CDR1 and CDR2 (germline): SGDLS, YYNGEE. Deletions cut 4 bases from V and 0 bases from J, with 11 bases between. The CDR3 extends over 15 amino acids. For the CDR3, the DNA is TGTGCCAGCAGCTCGGGACAAAATAGCAATCAGCCCCAGCATTTT. Translating it yields CASSSGQNSNQPQHF.

This clone was detected once. The chain employs TRBV19 and TRBJ2-3, with 9 bases identical to TRBD1. The V segment lost 10 bases and the J segment 5 bases; nucleotides outside the gene matches: 4. In germline, CDR1 is LNHDA, CDR2 SQIVND (reference sequence). There are 12 residues in the CDR3. CDR3 region: CATNRGQDTQYF. CDR3 nucleotide sequence: TGTGCCACCAACAGGGGGCAAGATACGCAGTATTTT.

The V and J genes are TRBV2 and TRBJ1-6; 8 bases are shared with TRBD1. The CDR3 loop spans 15 amino acids. The V segment lost 5 bases and the J segment 10 bases; nucleotides outside the gene matches: 10. The germline gives CDR1 SNHLY, CDR2 FYNNEI. Written as DNA, the CDR3 is TGTGCCAGCAGTACGGGGCAGGGGGCAGGGTCACCCCTCCACTTT. Its protein product is CASSTGQGAGSPLHF.

This clone was recorded a few times. The chain is built from TRBV11-2 and TRBJ2-5; 12 bases fit TRBD2. The germline V gene has CDR1 SGHAT and CDR2 FQNNGV. V gave up 4 bases and J gave up 3 bases; unmatched junction bases: 6. There are 16 residues in the CDR3. CDR3 in DNA: TGTGCCAGCAGCTCACTAGCGGGAGGTTTAAAAGAGACCCAGTACTTC. Its protein is CASSSLAGGLKETQYF.

The chain links TRBV10-3 to TRBJ2-7; D is uncertain. CDR3 length equals 16 residues. The germline V and J ends were trimmed by 6 bases and 3 bases, with 21 bases remaining between them. Germline V lookup: CDR1 ENHRY, CDR2 SYGVKD. The CDR3 is CAIRKTRTDLGYEQYF. The DNA of the CDR3 is TGTGCCATCAGGAAAACACGTACAGATTTGGGCTACGAGCAGTACTTC.

The chain employs TRBV6-5 and TRBJ1-4; TRBD1 is a possible D gene (5 bases). The germline gives CDR1 MNHEY, CDR2 SVGAGI. The CDR3 spans 15 residues. V lost 4 bases, J lost 5 bases, and 14 bases lay in between. The CDR3 is CASSSWTAGNEKLFF. CDR3 nucleotides: TGTGCCAGCAGTTCCTGGACGGCAGGGAATGAAAAACTGTTTTTT.

The V gene is TRBV7-3, the J gene TRBJ1-2; tentative D call: TRBD1 (5 bases). V gave up 5 bases and J gave up 7 bases, with 17 bases separating them. Germline CDR1 SGHTA, CDR2 FQGTGA. The CDR3 spans 14 residues. For the CDR3, the DNA is TGTGCCAGCAGCGCCGCGGGGGGAGGCGGTGGCTACACCTTC. Its translation is CASSAAGGGGGYTF.

This rearrangement joins TRBV29-1 to TRBJ2-1, with 7 bases aligning to TRBD1. V lost 4 bases and J lost 6; bases outside the gene matches: 6. The CDR3 has 13 amino acids. Germline V gene sequence: CDR1 SQVTM, CDR2 ANQGSEA. The CDR3 region has the DNA TGCAGCGTTGGACAGGGTGTCCGCAATGAGCAGTTCTTC. Translation: CSVGQGVRNEQFF.

The chain links TRBV15 to TRBJ1-5; 7 bases line up with TRBD1. Germline CDR1 and CDR2: LNHNV and YYDKDF (reference sequence). CDR3 length: 15 amino acids. The J segment lost 5 bases and the V segment lost 1 base, leaving 5 bases of the junction unmatched. CDR3 nucleotide sequence: TGTGCCACCAGCAGAGGGACTCAGGGGGATCAGCCCCAGCATTTT. This sequence encodes CATSRGTQGDQPQHF.

This clone showed up just a few times. V and J are TRBV5-8 and TRBJ2-7; TRBD2 matches 8 bases. The germline V gene has CDR1 SGHTS and CDR2 YDEGEE. The CDR3 runs 15 residues. The trim removed 4 bases at V and 8 bases at J, leaving 14 bases unmatched. The CDR3 nucleotides are TGTGCCAGCAGCCCCACGGGCGGGGGGCCTTCGAAGCAGTACTTC. It encodes CASSPTGGGPSKQYF.

J is TRBJ2-3 and V is TRBV3-1 (or the pseudogene TRBV3-2); 10 bases are a match to TRBD2. V was clipped by 1 base and J by 6 bases; unmatched bases: 4. This CDR3 is 15 amino acids long. Germline lookup yields CDR1 LGHDT and CDR2 YNNKEL (reference sequence). The CDR3, as DNA: TGTGCCAGCAGCCAAGGGGGTAGCGGGAGGGATACGCAGTATTTT. Translated, it gives CASSQGGSGRDTQYF.

J is TRBJ1-1 and V is TRBV6-6; 8 nucleotides align to TRBD1. Germline-derived CDR1 and CDR2 are MNHNY and SVGAGI (reference sequence). Unmatched junction bases numbered 2, after V lost 0 bases and J lost 5 bases. This CDR3 is built from 14 residues. The CDR3, as DNA: TGTGCCAGCAGTTACTCAAACAGGGGGACTGAAGCTTTCTTT. Translation: CASSYSNRGTEAFF.

The rearrangement joins TRBV5-1 to TRBJ2-7; a weak D match, TRBD2 (6 bases). The V and J ends lost 7 bases and 0 bases respectively, with 14 bases between them. The length of the CDR3 is 14 residues. In germline, CDR1 is SGHRS, CDR2 YFSETQ. CDR3: CASASFGGSYEQYF. CDR3 DNA: TGCGCCAGCGCCTCCTTCGGGGGCTCCTACGAGCAGTACTTC.

The rearrangement uses TRBV7-8 and TRBJ2-7; the D gene is possibly TRBD2 (6 bases). Per the germline V gene, CDR1 is SGHVS and CDR2 is FQNEAQ. This CDR3 contains 15 residues. V shed 5 bases and J shed 3 bases, with 17 bases lying between them. DNA for the CDR3: TGTGCCAGCAGCGCCCGGATTAGCGGTTTCTACGAGCAGTACTTC. It codes for CASSARISGFYEQYF.

This chain links TRBV6-6 with TRBJ1-1; D uncertain. Germline assignment: CDR1 MNHNY and CDR2 SVGAGI (reference sequence). V lost 6 bases and J lost 1, with 12 bases in between. The CDR3 length is 14 residues. DNA of the CDR3: TGTGCCAGCAGCCACCGGGATAGGAACACTGAAGCTTTCTTT. It specifies CASSHRDRNTEAFF.

The chain uses TRBV7-2 and TRBJ1-1; 7 bases align to TRBD1. J gave up 6 bases and V 2 bases, and 6 bases lay outside the gene matches. This CDR3 comprises 14 residues. Germline-derived CDR1 and CDR2 are SGHTA and FQGNSA. In DNA, the CDR3 is TGTGCCAGCAGCTTAAAAGGGGGCTGGGCTGAAGCTTTCTTT. This codes for CASSLKGGWAEAFF.

This CDR3 reads CASSPAGGIDEQYF. CDR3 nucleotide sequence: TGCGCCAGCAGCCCAGCTGGGGGGATCGACGAGCAGTACTTC. The V call is TRBV5-1, the J call TRBJ2-7; weak D call: TRBD2 (6 bases). V lost 4 bases and J 5 bases, leaving 16 bases between the germline ends. CDR1 and CDR2 from the germline V gene are SGHRS and YFSETQ. The CDR3 runs to 14 residues.

This clone turned up a few times. V and J are TRBV18 and TRBJ2-3; no clear D. CDR3 length: 17 amino acids. Trimming shortened V by 5 bases and J by 0 bases, and 18 bases separated the two germline ends. Per the germline V gene, CDR1 is KGHSH and CDR2 is LQKENI. This CDR3 is CASSTIPTYTSTDTQYF. The CDR3 region has the DNA TGTGCCAGCTCAACTATCCCTACTTATACTAGCACAGATACGCAGTATTTT. Looking up the rest from reference TRBV18 and TRBJ2-3 gives the full variable domain: NAGVMQNPRHLVRRRGQEARLRCSPMKGHSHVYWYRQLPEEGLKFMVYLQKENIIDESGMPKERFSAEFPKEGPSILRIQQVVRGDSAAYFCASSTIPTYTSTDTQYFGPGTRLTVL.

This chain uses TRBV4-2 with TRBJ2-5; D is perhaps TRBD2 (5 bases). The V end was cut by 2 bases, the J end by 7 bases, with 11 bases between. CDR1 is LGHNA, CDR2 YNFKEQ, per germline. The CDR3 has 13 amino acids. CDR3 in amino acids: CASSQTPGGTQYF. The CDR3 DNA reads as TGTGCCAGCAGCCAAACGCCCGGAGGGACCCAGTACTTC.

The J gene is TRBJ2-4, the V gene TRBV27; 12 bases align to TRBD2. V was pared by 1 base and J by 0 bases, with 10 bases of the junction left unmatched. This CDR3 is built from 20 residues. CDR1 MNHEY and CDR2 SMNVEV come from the germline V gene (reference sequence). The CDR3 here is CASSLFASGRGGIAKNIQYF. For the CDR3, the DNA is TGTGCCAGCAGTTTATTTGCTAGCGGGAGGGGAGGTATAGCCAAAAACATTCAGTACTTC.

The chain combines TRBV2 with TRBJ2-1; TRBD2 agrees at 12 bases. The V gene end was trimmed by 3 bases and the J gene end by 3 bases; junction bases not matched to a gene: 6. The CDR3 sequence is 17 residues long. Germline V CDR1 and CDR2: SNHLY, FYNNEI. CDR3 protein: CASSDSTSGGNYNEQFF. DNA for the CDR3: TGTGCCAGCAGTGATTCCACTAGCGGGGGGAACTACAATGAGCAGTTCTTC.